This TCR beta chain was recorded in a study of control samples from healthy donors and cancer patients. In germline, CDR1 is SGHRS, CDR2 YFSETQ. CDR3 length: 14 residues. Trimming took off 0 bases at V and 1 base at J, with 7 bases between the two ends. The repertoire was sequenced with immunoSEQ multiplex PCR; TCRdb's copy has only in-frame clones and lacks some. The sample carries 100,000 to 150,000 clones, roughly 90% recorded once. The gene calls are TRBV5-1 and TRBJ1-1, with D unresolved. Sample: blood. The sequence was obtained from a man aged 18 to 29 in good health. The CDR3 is CASSLVRSNTEAFF. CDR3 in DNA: TGCGCCAGCAGCTTGGTACGGTCGAACACTGAAGCTTTCTTT.